These 30 T cell receptor beta chains were sequenced from one sample in a study of identifying expanded T cells in peripheral blood. Assay: immunoSEQ multiplex PCR; the TCRdb copy retains only in-frame clones and omits some. The sample comprises some 70,000 clones, around 90% of which are singletons, and over 2.5% rests with the top ten. The sequencing input was blood. The receptors originated from a person aged 18 to 75 in good health.

This sequence joins TRBV5-1 and TRBJ2-5; 7 nucleotides line up with TRBD2. The CDR3 consists of 14 residues. Germline trimming cut 4 bases from V and 7 bases from J; bases unmatched to any gene: 10. The germline CDR1 and CDR2 sequences are SGHRS and YFSETQ. The CDR3 reads CASSPSGMLGTQYF. For the CDR3, the DNA is TGCGCCAGCAGCCCGAGCGGGATGCTCGGGACCCAGTACTTC. Based on the CDR3 plus reference TRBV5-1 and TRBJ2-5, the full variable domain is KAGVTQTPRYLIKTRGQQVTLSCSPISGHRSVSWYQQTPGQGLQFLFEYFSETQRNKGNFPGRFSGRQFSNSRSEMNVSTLELGDSALYLCASSPSGMLGTQYFGPGTRLLVL.

The chain uses TRBV7-3 and TRBJ2-1, with 13 bases that match TRBD2. Per germline, CDR1 SGHTA and CDR2 FQGTGA. This CDR3 is 15 amino acids long. The V and J ends lost 5 bases and 8 bases, in that order; junction bases with no gene match: 6. The CDR3 DNA reads as TGTGCCAGCAGCCTGGGACTAGCGGGAAGCTATGAGCAGTTCTTC. Translation gives CASSLGLAGSYEQFF.

The CDR3 protein is CASSGNSYNEQFF. CDR3 sequence (DNA): TGTGCTAGCAGCGGGAACTCCTACAATGAGCAGTTCTTC. The chain combines TRBV12-5 with TRBJ2-1; TRBD2 matches at 7 bases. The germline V gene has CDR1 LGHNT and CDR2 FRNRAP. V trimming: 9 bases; J trimming: 0 bases; junction bases outside the gene matches: 2. This CDR3 spans 13 amino acids.

The gene calls are TRBV10-1 and TRBJ1-1; D remains ambiguous. Trimming stripped 0 bases from V and 9 bases from J, with 11 bases between. This CDR3 is built from 13 residues. The germline CDR1 and CDR2 sequences are WNHNN and SYGVQD (reference sequence). The CDR3 DNA reads TGCGCCAGCAGTGAGTCGAGTCGCAGCAAAGCTTTCTTT. It yields the protein CASSESSRSKAFF.

V gene TRBV19 combines with J gene TRBJ2-1; 8 positions agree with TRBD1. Germline CDR1 and CDR2: LNHDA and SQIVND (reference sequence). The CDR3 contains 16 residues. V lost 4 bases and J lost 6; bases outside the gene matches: 11. In DNA, the CDR3 is TGTGCCAGTAGTAGGGCAACAGGACAGGGAGCCAATGAGCAGTTCTTC. Amino acids: CASSRATGQGANEQFF.

The chain combines TRBV11-2 with TRBJ1-6; tentative D call: TRBD1 (5 bases). This CDR3 has 17 residues. V was clipped by 0 bases and J by 2 bases, with 11 bases between them. The germline gives CDR1 SGHAT, CDR2 FQNNGV. The CDR3 DNA reads TGTGCCAGCAGCTTAGATTCGGTGGGGGCCTATAATTCACCCCTCCACTTT. Translating it yields CASSLDSVGAYNSPLHF. The whole variable domain, remainder taken from reference TRBV11-2 and TRBJ1-6, is EAGVAQSPRYKIIEKRQSVAFWCNPISGHATLYWYQQILGQGPKLLIQFQNNGVVDDSQLPKDRFSAERLKGVDSTLKIQPAKLEDSAVYLCASSLDSVGAYNSPLHFGNGTRLTVT.

For the CDR3, the DNA is TGTGCCAGCAGCGTTTCCGGGGGGCCGCGCCCGAACACCGGGGAGCTGTTTTTT. Translating it yields CASSVSGGPRPNTGELFF. The V and J genes are TRBV9 and TRBJ2-2, with D possibly TRBD2 on 7 matching bases. Germline V gene data show CDR1 as SGDLS and CDR2 as YYNGEE. The CDR3 spans 18 residues. The V end lost 2 bases, the J end lost 0 bases, and 17 bases lay between the germline ends.

The V and J genes are TRBV25-1 and TRBJ2-5; maybe TRBD1 (5 bases). Germline V gene data show CDR1 as MGHDK and CDR2 as SYGVNS. The CDR3 contains 16 residues. The germline V and J ends were trimmed by 3 bases and 5 bases, with 19 bases remaining between them. In DNA, the CDR3 is TGTGCCAGCAGTGATACTTGGGGCAGGGTGGGGGAGACCCAGTACTTC. Amino acid sequence: CASSDTWGRVGETQYF. The full variable domain, with the rest looked up from reference TRBV25-1 and TRBJ2-5, is EADIYQTPRYLVIGTGKKITLECSQTMGHDKMYWYQQDPGMELHLIHYSYGVNSTEKGDLSSESTVSRIRTEHFPLTLESARPSHTSQYLCASSDTWGRVGETQYFGPGTRLLVL.

The chain links TRBV5-6 to TRBJ2-5; D is ambiguous. V shed 1 base and J shed 2 bases, with 9 bases lying between them. The CDR3 is made up of 14 amino acids. Looked up from germline, CDR1 is SGHDT and CDR2 is YYEEEE. The CDR3 nucleotides read TGTGCCAGCAGCTTGTTGGCGGAACAAGAGACCCAGTACTTC. Its protein is CASSLLAEQETQYF.

CDR3 nucleotides: TGCGCCAGCAGCCACGGCAGGACAGACACAAGCTATGGCTACACCTTC. It yields the protein CASSHGRTDTSYGYTF. J is TRBJ1-2 and V is TRBV4-3; D might be TRBD1 (6 bases). The V gene's germline CDR1 is LGHNA and CDR2 YSLEER. V lost 3 bases and J lost 4, with 18 bases in between. The CDR3 loop spans 16 amino acids.

This chain connects TRBV5-6 to TRBJ2-7; possibly TRBD1 or TRBD2 for D (5 bases each). V dropped 4 bases and J dropped 7 bases, with 15 bases sitting between them. Germline V gene lookup returns CDR1 SGHDT and CDR2 YYEEEE. This CDR3 is 13 amino acids long. The CDR3 spells CASSPGALLEQYF. CDR3 nucleotides: TGTGCCAGCAGCCCCGGGGCCCTTTTGGAGCAGTACTTC. Full variable domain (outside the CDR3, taken from reference TRBV5-6 and TRBJ2-7): DAGVTQSPTHLIKTRGQQVTLRCSPKSGHDTVSWYQQALGQGPQFIFQYYEEEERQRGNFPDRFSGHQFPNYSSELNVNALLLGDSALYLCASSPGALLEQYFGPGTRLTVT.

The chain uses TRBV7-9 and TRBJ2-2; 8 nucleotides align to TRBD2. This CDR3 has 16 residues. Per the germline V gene, CDR1 is SEHNR and CDR2 is FQNEAQ (reference sequence). V was pared by 4 bases and J by 7 bases, with 11 bases of the junction left unmatched. The CDR3 bases are TGTGCCAGCAGCTCCTCGCGTAGCGGGAACGGCGGGGAGCTGTTTTTT. Its protein is CASSSSRSGNGGELFF. The whole variable domain, filled in from reference TRBV7-9 and TRBJ2-2, reads DTGVSQNPRHKITKRGQNVTFRCDPISEHNRLYWYRQTLGQGPEFLTYFQNEAQLEKSRLLSDRFSAERPKGSFSTLEIQRTEQGDSAMYLCASSSSRSGNGGELFFGEGSRLTVL.

The J gene is TRBJ2-1, the V gene TRBV29-1; D gene ambiguous. The V end was cut by 1 base, the J end by 5 bases, with 15 bases between. The CDR3 sequence is 15 residues long. Per germline, CDR1 SQVTM and CDR2 ANQGSEA. CDR3: CSVEGKGNFNNEQFF. CDR3 in DNA: TGCAGCGTTGAAGGGAAGGGTAATTTTAACAATGAGCAGTTCTTC.

The chain uses TRBV4-3 and TRBJ2-5; D remains unclear. CDR3 size: 12 residues. V dropped 2 bases and J dropped 4 bases, with 5 bases sitting between them. Per the germline V gene, CDR1 is LGHNA and CDR2 is YSLEER. In nucleotides, the CDR3 is TGCGCCAGCAGCCAACTTGGAGAGACCCAGTACTTC. Translating it yields CASSQLGETQYF.

This clone was picked up one time. V and J are TRBV30 and TRBJ2-7, with 8 bases lining up with TRBD1. Per the germline V gene, CDR1 is GTSNPN and CDR2 is SVGIG (reference sequence). The CDR3 sequence is 14 residues long. The J segment lost 1 base and the V segment lost 5 bases, leaving 7 bases of the junction unmatched. The CDR3: CAWGGTGRSYEQYF. CDR3 nucleotides: TGTGCCTGGGGGGGGACAGGTCGGTCCTACGAGCAGTACTTC.

The chain couples TRBV11-3 to TRBJ1-2; 7 bases align to TRBD1. J lost 8 bases, V lost 6 bases, and 9 bases had no gene match. Germline loops: CDR1 SGHNT, CDR2 YENEEA. The CDR3 totals 13 residues. In DNA form, the CDR3 reads TGTGCCAGCAGTTTTGAGGGGGCTCAGGGCTACACCTTC. Translated, it gives CASSFEGAQGYTF.

The V and J genes are TRBV5-1 and TRBJ2-5; 7 nucleotides agree with TRBD1. In germline, CDR1 is SGHRS, CDR2 YFSETQ. The CDR3 extends over 17 amino acids. Trimming took 0 bases from V and 5 from J; bases not matched to a gene: 13. The CDR3 bases are TGCGCCAGCAGCTTGGTCCCCTCCACAGGGGCGGAGGAGACCCAGTACTTC. It translates to CASSLVPSTGAEETQYF.

The CDR3 DNA reads TGTGCCAGCAGCCCGGACAGGGTAGACACCGGGGAGCTGTTTTTT. It codes for CASSPDRVDTGELFF. The J gene is TRBJ2-2, the V gene TRBV5-6; 8 bases line up with TRBD1. Germline lookup yields CDR1 SGHDT and CDR2 YYEEEE. Trimming removed 4 bases from V and 3 bases from J; junction bases left unmatched: 5. The CDR3 is 15 residues long.

The rearrangement uses TRBV6-1 and TRBJ1-1, with 8 bases identical to TRBD1. The junction had 15 bases not matched to a gene; V was cut back by 4 bases and J by 2 bases. The CDR3 is 18 amino acids. Germline V gene data show CDR1 as MNHNS and CDR2 as SASEGT. DNA of the CDR3: TGTGCCAGCAGTGCAACAGACTGGACAGGGAACCCAAACACTGAAGCTTTCTTT. Protein product: CASSATDWTGNPNTEAFF.

The rearrangement uses TRBV18 and TRBJ2-7; D call uncertain. Germline assignment: CDR1 KGHSH and CDR2 LQKENI. The CDR3 totals 11 residues. Trimming pared 2 bases from V and 4 bases from J, leaving 3 bases between. Written as DNA, the CDR3 is TGTGCCAGCTCACCAGGGTACGAGCAGTACTTC. As protein: CASSPGYEQYF.

The V call is TRBV11-2, the J call TRBJ2-3, with 7 bases identical to TRBD2. V trimming: 2 bases; J trimming: 4 bases; junction bases outside the gene matches: 6. Germline CDR1 reads SGHAT; CDR2 reads FQNNGV. This CDR3 contains 15 residues. CDR3 protein: CASSLSGNEADTQYF. The CDR3 DNA follows: TGTGCCAGCAGCTTAAGCGGGAATGAAGCAGATACGCAGTATTTT.

The chain links TRBV5-4 to TRBJ1-2; D ambiguous. Per germline, CDR1 SGHNT and CDR2 YYREEE (reference sequence). V lost 0 bases, J lost 5 bases, and 17 bases lay in between. CDR3 length equals 16 residues. This CDR3 is CASSLDGLQPIYGYTF. The CDR3, as DNA: TGTGCCAGCAGCTTGGATGGTTTACAGCCTATTTATGGCTACACCTTC.

V gene TRBV7-2 combines with J gene TRBJ1-2, with 7 bases matching TRBD1. The ends lost 5 bases at V and 4 bases at J; junction bases unmatched: 7. CDR3 length: 14 residues. Germline-derived CDR1 and CDR2 are SGHTA and FQGNSA. This chain's CDR3 is CASSPDRDLYGYTF. The DNA for the CDR3 is TGTGCCAGCAGCCCAGACAGGGACCTCTATGGCTACACCTTC. Full variable domain (outside the CDR3, taken from reference TRBV7-2 and TRBJ1-2): GAGVSQSPSNKVTEKGKDVELRCDPISGHTALYWYRQSLGQGLEFLIYFQGNSAPDKSGLPSDRFSAERTGGSVSTLTIQRTQQEDSAVYLCASSPDRDLYGYTFGSGTRLTVV.

The rearrangement links TRBV6-5 to TRBJ2-3; TRBD2 agrees at 7 bases. CDR1 MNHEY and CDR2 SVGAGI come from the germline V gene. CDR3 size: 14 residues. With 6 bases clipped from V and 5 bases from J, the junction kept 8 bases outside the gene matches. CDR3 in amino acids: CASSLGLVGDTQYF. The CDR3 DNA follows: TGTGCCAGCAGCTTAGGACTAGTTGGAGATACGCAGTATTTT.

This rearrangement joins TRBV5-4 to TRBJ1-1, with D possibly matching TRBD1 (6 bases). The CDR3 consists of 14 residues. Germline V CDR1 and CDR2: SGHNT, YYREEE (reference sequence). The V end was cut by 0 bases, the J end by 2 bases, with 8 bases between. CDR3 bases: TGTGCCAGCAGCTTGGCAGGGGACAACACTGAAGCTTTCTTT. Translating gives CASSLAGDNTEAFF.

The V and J genes are TRBV5-4 and TRBJ2-3, with 7 bases fitting TRBD2. This CDR3 spans 14 amino acids. V lost 3 bases and J lost 6; bases outside the gene matches: 7. The germline V gene encodes CDR1 SGHNT and CDR2 YYREEE (reference sequence). The CDR3 region is CASSSRQGGDTQYF. CDR3 bases: TGTGCCAGCAGCTCAAGGCAGGGAGGGGATACGCAGTATTTT.

CDR3 DNA sequence: TGCGCCAGCAGCCGACCTGGGCAGAGGAGCTCCTACAATGAGCAGTTCTTC. It yields the protein CASSRPGQRSSYNEQFF. This sequence joins TRBV4-1 and TRBJ2-1; D unclear. V was clipped by 4 bases and J by 0 bases, with 16 bases between them. In germline, CDR1 is MGHRA, CDR2 YSYEKL. This CDR3 is 17 amino acids long.

The chain couples TRBV29-1 to TRBJ1-1, with a weak D call TRBD1 (5 bases). Trimming left V 4 bases short and J 6 bases short, with 12 bases between. The CDR3 contains 12 residues. Germline CDR1 reads SQVTM; CDR2 reads ANQGSEA. For the CDR3, the DNA is TGCAGCGTTGGCGGGGGTCGGGCTGAAGCTTTCTTT. Translated, it gives CSVGGGRAEAFF.

This clone was detected only once. This chain joins TRBV30 and TRBJ2-2, with D perhaps TRBD2 (5 bases). Germline V gene sequence: CDR1 GTSNPN, CDR2 SVGIG (reference sequence). Trimming pared 3 bases from V and 1 base from J, leaving 9 bases between. The CDR3 runs to 14 residues. The chain's CDR3 is CAWSIGLNTGELFF. CDR3 nucleotides: TGTGCCTGGAGCATAGGACTGAACACCGGGGAGCTGTTTTTT.

The chain combines TRBV15 with TRBJ1-3, with 7 bases identical to TRBD1. Germline CDR1 and CDR2: LNHNV and YYDKDF (reference sequence). This CDR3 is 14 amino acids long. The V segment lost 5 bases and the J segment 4 bases; nucleotides outside the gene matches: 5. CDR3 in amino acids: CATSSWDSGNTIYF. The CDR3 DNA follows: TGTGCCACCAGCTCATGGGACAGCGGAAACACCATATATTTT.